This TCR beta chain was obtained from a study of regulatory T cells in long-lasting Graves disease. Study-wide results and caveats: Exclusively peripheral blood, rather than thyroid tissue, was studied.

The CDR3 has 19 amino acids. Germline CDR1 is MNHEY and CDR2 is SVGEGT. Trimming cost V 5 bases and J 3 bases; bases outside gene matches: 14. iRepertoire HTBI primers and Arm-PCR of CDR3 regions built TCR beta libraries. A single record per CDR3 protein comes from TCRdb applying MiXCR to the multiplex PCR reads. The sample comprises about 440,000 distinct CDR3 sequences, about 15% of which are singletons, and 15% to 20% rests with the top ten. The time point here: newly diagnosed GD, antithyroid drugs for less than 3 months. From PBMCs, RNA was extracted and then used to make the TCR library. Graves' disease diagnosis used American Thyroid Association guidelines. A note on this clonotype: Its antigen is unidentified.

These data also featured in a second study, about T cells in Graves' hyperthyroidism and ophthalmopathy. This second study notes: Most expanded thyroid clonotypes above 0.001 recurred in blood.

The rearrangement joins TRBV6-2 or TRBV6-3 to TRBJ2-5; 14 nucleotides agree with TRBD2. The receptor comes from a woman aged 30 to 39 with Graves disease. Sequencing used peripheral blood mononuclear cells (PBMCs), obtained at new diagnosis, from a patient treated with antithyroid drugs. The CDR3 DNA reads TGTGCCAGCAGTGAAGCGGGACTAGCGGGAGTATATGGGGAAGAGACCCAGTACTTC. It yields the protein CASSEAGLAGVYGEETQYF.